This record covers a single TCR beta chain. Only in-frame clones appear in the TCRdb table, and some are missing; sequencing was by immunoSEQ multiplex PCR. Of some 2,400,000 clones listed, approximately 94% were seen once; the top ten hold roughly 0.13%. Germline assignment: CDR1 MNHEY and CDR2 SMNVEV (reference sequence). The CDR3 spans 14 residues. V was clipped by 2 bases and J by 2 bases, with 10 bases between them. The data stem from a study of shared clonotypes between healthy human individuals. The origin of this receptor is a man younger than 35 in good health. The chain carries TRBV27 and TRBJ2-7; possible D gene TRBD1, 5 bases. Sequenced sample: naive CD4+ T cells sorted from blood. Subset described: CD45RA+ positively selected. The CDR3 bases are TGTGCCAGCAGTTTAATTCCAGGGCCCTACGAGCAGTACTTC. Its translation is CASSLIPGPYEQYF.